The 17 T cell receptor beta chains presented below share a single source sample, sequenced in a study of T cell repertoires in ileal Crohn's disease. TCRdb keeps only in-frame clones here, not all; method: immunoSEQ multiplex PCR. The sample holds a few thousand clones, 65% to 80% seen once. Sequencing was carried out using ileal tissue. The receptors were gathered from an adult with Crohn's disease.

V gene TRBV2 combines with J gene TRBJ1-1, with D unclear. The ends were cut back, 1 base at V and 1 base at J, with 7 bases in the middle. The V gene's germline CDR1 is SNHLY and CDR2 FYNNEI. This CDR3 comprises 14 residues. The CDR3 loop is CASSEDFRNTEAFF. CDR3 bases: TGTGCCAGCAGTGAAGACTTCCGGAACACTGAAGCTTTCTTT.

Concerning this clone: Its ends do not fully match the called genes, so a read error is possible. V and J are TRBV5-1 and TRBJ1-4; TRBD1 agrees at 10 bases. The CDR3 has 16 residues. The germline V gene has CDR1 SGHRS and CDR2 YFSETQ. The DNA for the CDR3 is TGTGCCAGCAGCTTGCCCTTGGGGACAGGGGATGAAAAACTGTTTTTT. Translation gives CASSLPLGTGDEKLFF.

This clone was seen only once. The genes are TRBV19 and TRBJ2-2; maybe TRBD1 (6 bases). This CDR3 has 16 amino acids. The germline gives CDR1 LNHDA, CDR2 SQIVND (reference sequence). The V end lost 3 bases, the J end lost 4 bases, and 15 bases lay between the germline ends. As DNA, the CDR3 is TGTGCCAGTAGTATTCCCCAGGGGTGGGTCACCGGGGAGCTGTTTTTT. Its translation: CASSIPQGWVTGELFF. Full variable domain (rest looked up from reference TRBV19 and TRBJ2-2): DGGITQSPKYLFRKEGQNVTLSCEQNLNHDAMYWYRQDPGQGLRLIYYSQIVNDFQKGDIAEGYSVSREKKESFPLTVTSAQKNPTAFYLCASSIPQGWVTGELFFGEGSRLTVL.

This clone came up a few times. This chain connects TRBV27 to TRBJ2-5; maybe TRBD2 (7 bases). The CDR3 loop spans 13 amino acids. Germline values: CDR1 MNHEY, CDR2 SMNVEV (reference sequence). V lost 2 bases and J lost 4, with 8 bases in between. The chain's CDR3 is CASSLRGAETQYF. CDR3 DNA: TGTGCCAGCAGTTTACGGGGGGCAGAGACCCAGTACTTC.

The J gene is TRBJ1-3, the V gene TRBV28; D ambiguous. V shed 5 bases and J shed 0 bases, with 14 bases lying between them. This CDR3 is 16 amino acids long. Per the germline V gene, CDR1 is MDHEN and CDR2 is SYDVKM. The DNA of the CDR3 is TGTGCCAGCAGTCGTCCGCCGGTCCACTCTGGAAACACCATATATTTT. Translating gives CASSRPPVHSGNTIYF. Using reference TRBV28 and TRBJ1-3 for the parts outside the CDR3, the full variable domain is DVKVTQSSRYLVKRTGEKVFLECVQDMDHENMFWYRQDPGLGLRLIYFSYDVKMKEKGDIPEGYSVSREKKERFSLILESASTNQTSMYLCASSRPPVHSGNTIYFGEGSWLTVV.

V gene TRBV18 combines with J gene TRBJ1-1; no clear D gene. This CDR3 is 13 amino acids long. Per germline, CDR1 KGHSH and CDR2 LQKENI. The V and J ends lost 2 bases and 0 bases respectively, with 4 bases between them. This CDR3 is CASSPELNTEAFF. CDR3 nucleotides: TGTGCCAGCTCACCAGAGCTGAACACTGAAGCTTTCTTT.

J is TRBJ2-3 and V is TRBV7-2, with D tentatively TRBD2 (6 bases). The CDR3 is 14 amino acids. Germline CDR1 is SGHTA and CDR2 is FQGNSA. The V end lost 0 bases, the J end lost 5 bases, and 9 bases lay between the germline ends. This CDR3 is CASSLAGGVDTQYF. The DNA of the CDR3 is TGTGCCAGCAGCTTAGCGGGGGGAGTAGATACGCAGTATTTT.

The V call is TRBV6-1, the J call TRBJ1-3, with TRBD1 identical over 10 bases. Germline V gene data show CDR1 as MNHNS and CDR2 as SASEGT. The CDR3 extends over 14 amino acids. After removal of 4 bases from V and 7 bases from J, the junction contained 4 bases not matched to a gene. The CDR3 DNA reads as TGTGCCAGCAGTGGGACGACAGGGGGCAACACCATATATTTT. Translated: CASSGTTGGNTIYF.

A single count supports this clone. The gene calls are TRBV27 and TRBJ2-1; D is possibly TRBD1 (6 bases). Trimming removed 6 bases at V and 4 bases at J, with 16 bases between. Germline V gives CDR1 MNHEY, CDR2 SMNVEV (reference sequence). The length of the CDR3 is 15 residues. CDR3 bases: TGTGCCAGCAGCCCAGGGGCTGGCCTATACAATGAGCAGTTCTTC. This translates into CASSPGAGLYNEQFF.

The rearrangement uses TRBV15 and TRBJ1-1; perhaps TRBD1 as D (6 bases). The CDR3 has 14 amino acids. Per the germline V gene, CDR1 is LNHNV and CDR2 is YYDKDF (reference sequence). The V and J ends lost 8 bases and 2 bases respectively, with 15 bases between them. As DNA, the CDR3 is TGTGCCACCGGATGGGGGCTAGAAAACACTGAAGCTTTCTTT. Translation: CATGWGLENTEAFF.

The genes are TRBV30 and TRBJ2-5, with 9 bases lining up with TRBD1. Unmatched junction bases numbered 7, after V lost 3 bases and J lost 5 bases. This CDR3 spans 14 amino acids. Germline V CDR1 and CDR2: GTSNPN, SVGIG (reference sequence). The CDR3 is CAWSAGTGSETQYF. The CDR3 DNA is TGTGCCTGGAGCGCCGGGACAGGGAGTGAGACCCAGTACTTC.

The chain carries TRBV11-1 and TRBJ2-1, with TRBD2 matching 8 bases. CDR3 size: 17 residues. Germline V gene sequence: CDR1 SGHAT, CDR2 FQDESV (reference sequence). The ends lost 1 base at V and 8 bases at J; junction bases unmatched: 13. This CDR3 reads CASSLGGGTRGRDEQFF. The CDR3 DNA sequence: TGTGCCAGCAGCTTAGGGGGTGGGACTAGAGGTCGGGATGAGCAGTTCTTC.

The chain couples TRBV7-9 to TRBJ2-2; 10 bases agree with TRBD2. The germline CDR1 and CDR2 sequences are SEHNR and FQNEAQ (reference sequence). CDR3 length equals 15 residues. After removal of 5 bases from V and 3 bases from J, the junction contained 3 bases not matched to a gene. The CDR3 loop reads CASSVGLADTGELFF. As DNA, the CDR3 is TGTGCCAGCAGCGTAGGACTAGCGGACACCGGGGAGCTGTTTTTT. Looking up the rest from reference TRBV7-9 and TRBJ2-2 gives the full variable domain: DTGVSQNPRHKITKRGQNVTFRCDPISEHNRLYWYRQTLGQGPEFLTYFQNEAQLEKSRLLSDRFSAERPKGSFSTLEIQRTEQGDSAMYLCASSVGLADTGELFFGEGSRLTVL.

CDR3 coding DNA: TGTGCCAGCAGCCGGGGGACAGCCCCTACTTTCTTTGATACGCAGTATTTT. The encoded protein is CASSRGTAPTFFDTQYF. This chain connects TRBV4-2 to TRBJ2-3; 7 bases match TRBD1. Unmatched junction bases numbered 16, after V lost 4 bases and J lost 6 bases. CDR1 and CDR2 from the germline V gene are LGHNA and YNFKEQ. The CDR3 runs to 17 residues.

This rearrangement joins TRBV7-2 to TRBJ2-5, with D tentatively TRBD2 (6 bases). The V gene lost 4 bases and the J gene lost 11 bases, with 23 bases spanning the gap. This CDR3 spans 15 amino acids. Per the germline V gene, CDR1 is SGHTA and CDR2 is FQGNSA. The CDR3 here is CASSSPTNSRREQYF. Written as DNA, the CDR3 is TGTGCCAGCAGCTCCCCGACAAATTCGCGGAGGGAGCAGTACTTC. Looking up the rest from reference TRBV7-2 and TRBJ2-5 gives the full variable domain: GAGVSQSPSNKVTEKGKDVELRCDPISGHTALYWYRQSLGQGLEFLIYFQGNSAPDKSGLPSDRFSAERTGGSVSTLTIQRTQQEDSAVYLCASSSPTNSRREQYFGPGTRLLVL.

The chain employs TRBV30 and TRBJ2-7, with 7 bases aligning to TRBD1. This CDR3 contains 12 residues. The germline CDR1 and CDR2 sequences are GTSNPN and SVGIG (reference sequence). V shed 0 bases and J 6 bases; nucleotides not matched to a gene: 2. CDR3 amino acids: CAWSVHRGEQYF. The CDR3 DNA reads as TGTGCCTGGAGTGTACACAGGGGCGAGCAGTACTTC.

A word on this clone: One end of the junction is discordant with germline, which a read error may explain. The V and J genes are TRBV5-1 and TRBJ2-3; D is unclear. CDR1 is SGHRS, CDR2 YFSETQ, per germline. This CDR3 spans 15 amino acids. The CDR3 DNA follows: TGTGCCAGCAGCTTGGTAGCCCCCGGGACAGATACGCAGTATTTT. It is translated as CASSLVAPGTDTQYF.